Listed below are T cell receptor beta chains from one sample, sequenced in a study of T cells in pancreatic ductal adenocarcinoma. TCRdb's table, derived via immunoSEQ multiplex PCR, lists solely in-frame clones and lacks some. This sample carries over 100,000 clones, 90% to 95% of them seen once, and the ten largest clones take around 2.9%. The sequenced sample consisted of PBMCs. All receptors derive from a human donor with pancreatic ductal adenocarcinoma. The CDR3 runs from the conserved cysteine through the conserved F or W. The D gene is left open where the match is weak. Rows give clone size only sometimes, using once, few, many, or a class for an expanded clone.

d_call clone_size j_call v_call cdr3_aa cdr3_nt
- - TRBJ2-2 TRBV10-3 CAISWDTYTGELFF TGTGCCATCAGTTGGGACACCTACACCGGGGAGCTGTTTTTT
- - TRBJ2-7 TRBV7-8 CASSSGTSGYEQYF TGTGCCAGCAGCTCCGGGACTTCCGGCTACGAGCAGTACTTC
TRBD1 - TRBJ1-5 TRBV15 CATSKGSGDRGGQPQHF TGTGCCACCAGCAAAGGGTCGGGAGACAGGGGGGGGCAGCCCCAGCATTTT
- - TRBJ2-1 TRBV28 CASSLKRARSYNEQFF TGTGCCAGCAGTTTAAAGCGGGCCCGCTCCTACAATGAGCAGTTCTTC
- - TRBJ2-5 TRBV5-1 CASSLNQNQETQYF TGCGCCAGCAGCTTGAATCAAAACCAAGAGACCCAGTACTTC
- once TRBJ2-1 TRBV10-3 CAISGEYEQFF TGTGCCATCAGTGGAGAGTATGAGCAGTTCTTC
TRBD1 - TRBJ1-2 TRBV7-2 CASSTGQGEVGYTF TGTGCCAGCAGCACCGGACAGGGGGAGGTTGGCTACACCTTC
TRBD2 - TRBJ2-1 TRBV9 CASSGKLRGGHHYNEQFF TGTGCCAGCAGCGGTAAGCTGCGGGGGGGGCACCATTACAATGAGCAGTTCTTC
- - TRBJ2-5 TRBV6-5 CASRRLGGTQYF TGTGCCAGCAGGCGCTTAGGCGGCACCCAGTACTTC
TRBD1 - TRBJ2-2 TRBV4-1 CASSQGQGANTGELFF TGCGCCAGCAGCCAGGGACAGGGGGCGAACACCGGGGAGCTGTTTTTT
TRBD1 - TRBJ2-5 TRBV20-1 CSAGTAQTQYF TGCAGTGCTGGGACAGCTCAGACCCAGTACTTC
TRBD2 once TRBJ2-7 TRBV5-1 CASTTPGLAGVEQYF TGCGCCAGCACGACCCCGGGACTAGCGGGAGTCGAGCAGTACTTC
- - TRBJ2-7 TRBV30 CAFGRAYEQYF TGTGCCTTTGGCCGTGCCTACGAGCAGTACTTC
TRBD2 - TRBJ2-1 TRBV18 CASSPGTGGLAGYNEQFF TGTGCCAGCTCACCAGGGACAGGAGGACTAGCGGGGTACAATGAGCAGTTCTTC
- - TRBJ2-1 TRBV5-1 CASRPRDTRNEQFF TGCGCCAGCAGACCCCGGGACACCCGCAATGAGCAGTTCTTC
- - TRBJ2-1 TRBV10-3 CAIRGGEAAPYNEQFF TGTGCCATCAGGGGCGGGGAAGCGGCCCCCTACAATGAGCAGTTCTTC
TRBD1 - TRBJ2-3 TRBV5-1 CASSSKATGVYTDTQYF TGCGCCAGCAGCAGCAAGGCGACAGGGGTTTACACAGATACGCAGTATTTT
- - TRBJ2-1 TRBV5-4 CASSPTAVSYNEQFF TGTGCCAGCAGCCCCACCGCGGTCTCCTACAATGAGCAGTTCTTC
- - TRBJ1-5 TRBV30 CASLREDQPQHF TGTGCCTCATTGAGGGAGGATCAGCCCCAGCATTTT
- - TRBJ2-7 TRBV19 CASTRGDTSSYEQYF TGTGCCAGTACCAGGGGGGACACGAGCTCCTACGAGCAGTACTTC
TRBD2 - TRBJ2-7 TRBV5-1 CASSLESGRYEQYF TGCGCCAGCAGCTTGGAAAGCGGGAGATACGAGCAGTACTTC
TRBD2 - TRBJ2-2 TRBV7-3 CASSLSGRAVTGELFF TGTGCCAGCAGCTTAAGCGGGAGGGCCGTCACCGGGGAGCTGTTTTTT
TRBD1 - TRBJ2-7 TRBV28 CASSLLPGTGMDEQYF TGTGCCAGCAGTTTGCTCCCCGGGACAGGGATGGACGAGCAGTACTTC
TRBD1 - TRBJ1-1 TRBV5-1 CASSWTGTGGVSTEAFF TGCGCCAGCAGCTGGACCGGGACAGGGGGAGTCTCCACTGAAGCTTTCTTT
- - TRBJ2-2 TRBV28 CASSLRQVYTGELFF TGTGCCAGCAGTTTAAGACAGGTATATACCGGGGAGCTGTTTTTT
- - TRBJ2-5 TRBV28 CASSYPTSRTAYQETQYF TGTGCCAGCAGTTATCCTACCTCCCGGACAGCTTACCAAGAGACCCAGTACTTC
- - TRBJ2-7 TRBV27 CASSFGNRPTDF TGTGCCAGCAGTTTCGGCAACAGACCCACGGACTTC
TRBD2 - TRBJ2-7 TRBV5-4 CASALSLAGGEQYF TGTGCCAGCGCCCTAAGCCTAGCGGGAGGCGAGCAGTACTTC
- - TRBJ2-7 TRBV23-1 CASSRALSGPPYEQYF TGCGCCAGCAGCCGGGCCCTCAGCGGGCCGCCCTACGAGCAGTACTTC
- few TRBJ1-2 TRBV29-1 CSAGKDSYGYTF TGCAGCGCTGGAAAGGACAGCTATGGCTACACCTTC
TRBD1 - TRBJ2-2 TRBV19 CASSMGDRRAGELFF TGTGCCAGTAGTATGGGGGACAGGAGAGCCGGGGAGCTGTTTTTT
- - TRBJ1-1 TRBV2 CATPTEGFEAFF TGTGCCACTCCGACTGAGGGTTTTGAAGCTTTCTTT
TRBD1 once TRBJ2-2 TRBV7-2 CASSFQRGLSGELFF TGTGCCAGCAGCTTCCAGAGGGGGCTGAGCGGGGAGCTGTTTTTT
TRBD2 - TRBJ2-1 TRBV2 CASKMTSGLYNEQFF TGTGCCAGCAAAATGACTAGCGGCCTCTACAATGAGCAGTTCTTC
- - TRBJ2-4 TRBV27 CASSSTKNIQYF TGTGCCAGCAGTTCTACCAAAAACATTCAGTACTTC
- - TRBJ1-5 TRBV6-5 CASSPNNQPQHF TGTGCCAGCAGCCCTAATAATCAGCCCCAGCATTTT
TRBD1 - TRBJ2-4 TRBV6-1 CASRGTGSKNIQYF TGTGCCAGCAGGGGGACAGGGTCCAAAAACATTCAGTACTTC
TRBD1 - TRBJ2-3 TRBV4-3 CASSQDTQGLGDTQYF TGCGCCAGCAGCCAAGATACACAGGGGCTAGGTGATACGCAGTATTTT
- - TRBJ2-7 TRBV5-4 CASSFNSYEQYF TGTGCCAGCAGCTTCAACTCCTACGAGCAGTACTTC
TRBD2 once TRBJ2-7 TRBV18 CASSGEGSGEQYF TGTGCCAGCTCAGGGGAGGGCTCGGGCGAGCAGTACTTC